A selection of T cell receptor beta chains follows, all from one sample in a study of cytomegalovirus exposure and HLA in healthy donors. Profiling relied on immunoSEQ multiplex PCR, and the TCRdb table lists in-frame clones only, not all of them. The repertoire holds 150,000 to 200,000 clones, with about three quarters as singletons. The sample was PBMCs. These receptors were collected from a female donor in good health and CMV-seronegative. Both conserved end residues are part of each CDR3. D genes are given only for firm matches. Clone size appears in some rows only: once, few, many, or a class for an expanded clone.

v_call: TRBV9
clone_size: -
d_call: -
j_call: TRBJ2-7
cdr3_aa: CASSVSTGYEQYF
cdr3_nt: TGTGCCAGCAGCGTCTCTACAGGTTACGAGCAGTACTTC

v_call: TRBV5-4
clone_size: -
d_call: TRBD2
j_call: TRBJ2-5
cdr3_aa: CASSLTSGGAAQYF
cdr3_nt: TGTGCCAGCAGCTTAACTAGCGGGGGGGCGGCCCAGTACTTC

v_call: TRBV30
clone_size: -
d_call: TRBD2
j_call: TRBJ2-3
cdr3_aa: CAWGPGGTDTQYF
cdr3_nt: TGTGCCTGGGGACCCGGGGGGACAGATACGCAGTATTTT

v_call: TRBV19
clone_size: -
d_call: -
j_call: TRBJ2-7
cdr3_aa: CASSIGRGTSGIFYEQYF
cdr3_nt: TGTGCCAGTAGTATAGGGCGCGGAACTAGTGGTATATTCTACGAGCAGTACTTC

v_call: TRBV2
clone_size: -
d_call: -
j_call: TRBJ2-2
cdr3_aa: CASSVRKFAGELFF
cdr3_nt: TGTGCCAGCAGTGTCAGGAAGTTTGCCGGGGAGCTGTTTTTT

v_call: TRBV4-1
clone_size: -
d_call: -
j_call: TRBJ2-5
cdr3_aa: CASSQIRGETQYF
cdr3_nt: TGCGCCAGCAGCCAGATCAGGGGCGAGACCCAGTACTTC

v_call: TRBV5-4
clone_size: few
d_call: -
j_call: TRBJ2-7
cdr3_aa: CASSLTGWTVSYEQYF
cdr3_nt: TGTGCCAGCAGCTTGACAGGGTGGACCGTCAGTTACGAGCAGTACTTC

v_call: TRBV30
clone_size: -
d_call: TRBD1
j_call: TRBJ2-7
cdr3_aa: CAWDRDRGRHEQYF
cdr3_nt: TGTGCCTGGGACCGGGACAGGGGGCGCCACGAGCAGTACTTC

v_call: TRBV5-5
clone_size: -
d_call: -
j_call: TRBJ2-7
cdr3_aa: CASSLGRFGGTEQYF
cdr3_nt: TGTGCCAGCAGCTTGGGAAGGTTTGGAGGGACTGAGCAGTACTTC

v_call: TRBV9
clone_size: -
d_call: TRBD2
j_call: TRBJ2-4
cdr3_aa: CASSQTGGPGIQYF
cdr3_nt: TGTGCCAGCAGTCAAACGGGGGGGCCGGGCATTCAGTACTTC

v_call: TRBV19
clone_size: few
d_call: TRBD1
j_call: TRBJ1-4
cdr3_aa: CASSAPGQREKLFF
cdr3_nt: TGTGCCAGTAGTGCCCCGGGACAGCGAGAAAAACTGTTTTTT

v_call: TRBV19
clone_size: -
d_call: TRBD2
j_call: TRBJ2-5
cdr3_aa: CASSIRPSGTTKETQYF
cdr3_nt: TGTGCCAGTAGTATTCGCCCTAGCGGGACTACGAAAGAGACCCAGTACTTC

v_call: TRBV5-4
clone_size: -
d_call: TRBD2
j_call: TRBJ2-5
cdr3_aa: CASSSIGGEETQYF
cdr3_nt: TGTGCCAGCAGCAGTATCGGGGGGGAGGAGACCCAGTACTTC

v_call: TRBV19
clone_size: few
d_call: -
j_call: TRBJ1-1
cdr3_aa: CASSISSGTGITEAFF
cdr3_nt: TGTGCCAGTAGTATTTCGTCGGGAACAGGGATCACTGAAGCTTTCTTT

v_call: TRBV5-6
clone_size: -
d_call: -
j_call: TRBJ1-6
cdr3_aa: CASSLYRDSPLHF
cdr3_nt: TGTGCCAGCAGCTTATACAGAGATTCACCCCTCCACTTT

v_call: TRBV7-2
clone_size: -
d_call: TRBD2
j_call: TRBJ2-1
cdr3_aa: CASGLAGVNEQFF
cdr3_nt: TGTGCCAGCGGGCTAGCGGGAGTAAATGAGCAGTTCTTC

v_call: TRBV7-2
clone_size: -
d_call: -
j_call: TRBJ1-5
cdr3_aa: CASSLLEGPQHF
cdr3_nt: TGTGCCAGCAGCCTCTTAGAGGGTCCCCAACATTTT

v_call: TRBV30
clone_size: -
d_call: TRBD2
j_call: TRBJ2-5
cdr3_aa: CAWSAGLAGGGEQYF
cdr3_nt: TGTGCCTGGAGTGCTGGACTAGCGGGAGGGGGGGAGCAGTACTTC

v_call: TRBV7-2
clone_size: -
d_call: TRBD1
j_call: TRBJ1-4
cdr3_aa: CASSLDRGTNEKLFF
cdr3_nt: TGTGCCAGCAGCCTAGACAGGGGAACTAATGAAAAACTGTTTTTT

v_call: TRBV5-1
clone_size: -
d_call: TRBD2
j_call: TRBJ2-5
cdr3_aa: CASSLVVAGAQETQYF
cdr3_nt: TGCGCCAGCAGCTTGGTAGTAGCGGGAGCCCAAGAGACCCAGTACTTC

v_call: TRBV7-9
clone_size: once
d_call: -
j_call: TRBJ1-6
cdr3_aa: CASSPAGGLGSPLHF
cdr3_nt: TGTGCCAGCAGCCCGGCCGGGGGGCTTGGGTCACCCCTCCACTTT

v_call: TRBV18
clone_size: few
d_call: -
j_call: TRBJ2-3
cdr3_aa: CASSPRVESRDTQYF
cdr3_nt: TGTGCCAGCTCACCACGCGTCGAGTCGCGCGATACGCAGTATTTT

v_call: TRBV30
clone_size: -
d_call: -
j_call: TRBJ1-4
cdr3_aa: CAWSHQQATNEKLFF
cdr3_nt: TGTGCCTGGAGTCATCAACAGGCAACTAATGAAAAACTGTTTTTT

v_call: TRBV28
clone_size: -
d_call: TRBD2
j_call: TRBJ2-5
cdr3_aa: CASSSLTSGRGVLRETQYF
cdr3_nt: TGTGCCAGCAGTTCCTTGACTAGCGGGAGGGGGGTTTTACGGGAGACCCAGTACTTC

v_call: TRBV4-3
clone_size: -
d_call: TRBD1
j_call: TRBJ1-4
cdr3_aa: CASSQYPGQVNEKLFF
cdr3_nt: TGCGCCAGCAGCCAGTACCCGGGACAGGTTAATGAAAAACTGTTTTTT

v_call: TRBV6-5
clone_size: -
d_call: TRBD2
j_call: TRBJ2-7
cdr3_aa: CASSYWASGGSEQYF
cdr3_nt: TGTGCCAGCAGTTACTGGGCTAGCGGGGGTTCCGAGCAGTACTTC

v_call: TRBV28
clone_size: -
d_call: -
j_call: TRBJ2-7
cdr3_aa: CASSLLGSEQYF
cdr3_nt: TGTGCCAGCAGTTTGCTCGGTTCCGAGCAGTACTTC

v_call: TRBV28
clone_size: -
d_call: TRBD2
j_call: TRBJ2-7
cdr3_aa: CASRPRGGSNSYEQYF
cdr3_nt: TGTGCCAGCAGGCCCCGGGGGGGATCAAACTCCTACGAGCAGTACTTC

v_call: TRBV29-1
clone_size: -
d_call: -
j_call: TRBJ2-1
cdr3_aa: CSVAPRGKGANEQFF
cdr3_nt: TGCAGCGTTGCTCCCCGGGGGAAGGGGGCGAATGAGCAGTTCTTC

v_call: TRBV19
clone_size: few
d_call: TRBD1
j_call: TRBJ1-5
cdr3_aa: CASSADRASNQPQHF
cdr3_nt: TGTGCCAGTAGTGCCGACAGGGCTAGCAATCAGCCCCAGCATTTT

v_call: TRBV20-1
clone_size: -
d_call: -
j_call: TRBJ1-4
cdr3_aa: CSAIEEKLFF
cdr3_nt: TGCAGTGCTATCGAGGAAAAACTGTTTTTT

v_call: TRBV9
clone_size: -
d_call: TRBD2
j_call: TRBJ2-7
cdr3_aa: CASSEAGGARYEQYF
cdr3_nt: TGTGCCAGCAGCGAGGCCGGGGGGGCACGCTACGAGCAGTACTTC

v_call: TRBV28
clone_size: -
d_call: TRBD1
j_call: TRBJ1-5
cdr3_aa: CASSITGAPEPQHF
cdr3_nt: TGTGCCAGCAGTATAACAGGGGCCCCTGAGCCCCAGCATTTT

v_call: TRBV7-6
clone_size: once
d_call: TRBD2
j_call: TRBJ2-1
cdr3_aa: CASSPQAGGFVNEQFF
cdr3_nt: TGTGCCAGCAGCCCGCAAGCGGGGGGGTTTGTTAATGAGCAGTTCTTC

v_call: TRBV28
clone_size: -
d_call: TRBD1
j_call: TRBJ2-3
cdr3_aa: CASGQVDTQYF
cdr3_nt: TGTGCCTCCGGACAGGTTGATACGCAGTATTTT

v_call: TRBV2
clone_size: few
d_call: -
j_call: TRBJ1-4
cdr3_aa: CASSTATWGTNEKLFF
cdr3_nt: TGTGCCAGCAGCACCGCTACCTGGGGCACTAATGAAAAACTGTTTTTT

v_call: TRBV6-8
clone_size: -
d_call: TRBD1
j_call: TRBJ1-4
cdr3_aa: CASSRTGGNEKLFF
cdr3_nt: TGTGCCAGCAGTAGGACAGGGGGTAATGAAAAACTGTTTTTT

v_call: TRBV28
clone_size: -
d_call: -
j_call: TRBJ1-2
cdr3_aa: CASSLVAGAFYGYTF
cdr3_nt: TGTGCCAGCAGTTTGGTGGCAGGGGCATTCTATGGCTACACCTTC

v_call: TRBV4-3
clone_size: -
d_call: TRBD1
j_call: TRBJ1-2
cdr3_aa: CASSQDWTGEGGYTF
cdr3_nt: TGCGCCAGCAGCCAAGATTGGACAGGGGAGGGTGGCTACACCTTC

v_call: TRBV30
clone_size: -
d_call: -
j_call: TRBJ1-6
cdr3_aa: CAWSQYSPNSPLHF
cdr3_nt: TGTGCCTGGAGTCAGTACAGCCCTAATTCACCCCTCCACTTT

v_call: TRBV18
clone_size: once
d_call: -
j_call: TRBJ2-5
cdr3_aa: CASSPPAEETQYF
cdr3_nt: TGTGCCAGCTCACCACCAGCTGAGGAGACCCAGTACTTC

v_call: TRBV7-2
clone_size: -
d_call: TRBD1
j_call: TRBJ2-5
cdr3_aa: CASSLGQSETQYF
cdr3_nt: TGTGCCAGCAGCCTGGGACAGTCGGAGACCCAGTACTTC

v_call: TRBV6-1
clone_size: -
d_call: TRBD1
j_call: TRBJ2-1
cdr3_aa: CASSARQGVSYNEQFF
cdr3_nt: TGTGCCAGCAGTGCCAGACAGGGGGTCTCCTACAATGAGCAGTTCTTC

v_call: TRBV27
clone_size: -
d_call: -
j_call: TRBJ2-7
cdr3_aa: CASSTLLIMGEDEQYF
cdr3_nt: TGTGCCAGCAGTACCCTTTTAATTATGGGGGAGGACGAGCAGTACTTC

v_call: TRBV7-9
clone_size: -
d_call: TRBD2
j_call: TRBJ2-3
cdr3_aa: CASVRTSGSHTQYF
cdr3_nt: TGTGCCAGCGTACGGACTAGCGGCTCTCATACGCAGTATTTT

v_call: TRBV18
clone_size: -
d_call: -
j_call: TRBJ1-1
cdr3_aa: CASSPDAGWNTEAFF
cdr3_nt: TGTGCCAGCTCACCAGACGCGGGATGGAACACTGAAGCTTTCTTT

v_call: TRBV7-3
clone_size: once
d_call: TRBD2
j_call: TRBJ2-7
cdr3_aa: CASSPGLADYEQYF
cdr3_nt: TGTGCCAGCAGCCCGGGACTAGCGGACTACGAGCAGTACTTC

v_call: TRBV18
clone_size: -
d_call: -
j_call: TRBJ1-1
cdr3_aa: CASSPSRETEAFF
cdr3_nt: TGTGCCAGCTCACCCTCCCGCGAGACTGAAGCTTTCTTT

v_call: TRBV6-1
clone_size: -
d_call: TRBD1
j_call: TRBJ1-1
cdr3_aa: CASRETGGVTEAFF
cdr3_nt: TGTGCCAGCAGGGAAACAGGGGGCGTCACTGAAGCTTTCTTT

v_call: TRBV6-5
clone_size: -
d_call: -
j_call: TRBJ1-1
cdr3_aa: CASSSSVNTEAFF
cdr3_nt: TGTGCCAGCAGTTCGTCGGTGAACACTGAAGCTTTCTTT

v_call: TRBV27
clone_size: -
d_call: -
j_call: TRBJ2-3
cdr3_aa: CASSPPLSGSTDTQYF
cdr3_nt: TGTGCCAGCAGCCCACCCCTTAGCGGTAGCACAGATACGCAGTATTTT